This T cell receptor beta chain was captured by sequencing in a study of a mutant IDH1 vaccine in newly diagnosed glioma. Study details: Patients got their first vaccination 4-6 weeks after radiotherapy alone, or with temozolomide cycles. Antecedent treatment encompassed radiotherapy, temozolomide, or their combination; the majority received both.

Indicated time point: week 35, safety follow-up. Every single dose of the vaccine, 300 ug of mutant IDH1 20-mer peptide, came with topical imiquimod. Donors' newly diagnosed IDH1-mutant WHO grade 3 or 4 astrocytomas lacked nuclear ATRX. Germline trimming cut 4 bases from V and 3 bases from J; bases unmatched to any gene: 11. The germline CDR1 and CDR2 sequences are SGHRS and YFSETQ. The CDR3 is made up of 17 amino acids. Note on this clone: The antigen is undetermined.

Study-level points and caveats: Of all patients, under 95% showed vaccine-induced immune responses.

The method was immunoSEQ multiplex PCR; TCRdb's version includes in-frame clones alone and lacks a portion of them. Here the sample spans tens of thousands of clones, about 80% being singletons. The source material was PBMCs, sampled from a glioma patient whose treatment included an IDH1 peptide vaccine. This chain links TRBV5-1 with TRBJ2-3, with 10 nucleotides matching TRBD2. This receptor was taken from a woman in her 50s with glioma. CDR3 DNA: TGCGCCAGCAGCCCGACCTTACTAGCGGGGCAAACAGATACGCAGTATTTT. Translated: CASSPTLLAGQTDTQYF.